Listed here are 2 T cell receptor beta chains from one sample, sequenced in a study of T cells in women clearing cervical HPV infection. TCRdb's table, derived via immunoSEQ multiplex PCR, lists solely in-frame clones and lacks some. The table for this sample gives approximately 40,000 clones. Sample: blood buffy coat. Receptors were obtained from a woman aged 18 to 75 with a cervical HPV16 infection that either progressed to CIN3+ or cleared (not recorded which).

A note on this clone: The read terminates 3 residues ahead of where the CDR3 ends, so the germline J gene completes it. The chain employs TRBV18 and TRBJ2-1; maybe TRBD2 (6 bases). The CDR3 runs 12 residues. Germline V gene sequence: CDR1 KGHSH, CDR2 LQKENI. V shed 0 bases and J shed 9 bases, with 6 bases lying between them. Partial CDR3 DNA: TGTGCCAGCTCACCACCGGGGGGTGAG. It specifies CASSPPGGE. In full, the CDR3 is CASSPPGGEQFF.

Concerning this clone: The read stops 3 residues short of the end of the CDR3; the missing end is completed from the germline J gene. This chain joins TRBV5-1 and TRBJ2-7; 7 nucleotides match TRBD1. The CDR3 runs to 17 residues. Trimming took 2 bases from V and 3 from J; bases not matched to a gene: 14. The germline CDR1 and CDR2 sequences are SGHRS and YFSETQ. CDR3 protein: CASSLAPDRVQYYEQYF. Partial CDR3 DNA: TGCGCCAGCAGCTTAGCTCCAGACAGGGTTCAGTACTACGAG.